The 23 T cell receptor beta chains below were found in one sample sequenced in a study of blood T cell repertoires in COVID-19. Using immunoSEQ multiplex PCR, the repertoire was profiled, and TCRdb retains in-frame clones only, with some absent. The table lists about 200,000 clones, around 81% of them singletons, with approximately 0.97% in the top ten. The sequencing input was peripheral blood. The source is a man aged 60 to 75 with COVID-19, enrolled during active disease.

The genes are TRBV4-2 and TRBJ2-4; 10 nucleotides match TRBD1. The CDR3 covers 17 residues. Trimming took 1 base from V and 6 from J; bases not matched to a gene: 9. In germline, CDR1 is LGHNA, CDR2 YNFKEQ. CDR3 DNA: TGTGCCAGCAGCCAAGGTTATGGGACAGGGGATCTAAACATTCAGTACTTC. This sequence encodes CASSQGYGTGDLNIQYF.

This chain joins TRBV11-2 and TRBJ1-6; D gene ambiguous. V was cut by 2 bases and J by 7 bases, with 9 bases left in between. The CDR3 sequence is 14 residues long. From germline, CDR1 is SGHAT and CDR2 FQNNGV. The CDR3, as DNA: TGTGCCAGCAGCTTAATTCTCGTCAATTCACCCCTCCACTTT. Residues: CASSLILVNSPLHF.

The V gene is TRBV9, the J gene TRBJ1-4, with TRBD1 matching 9 bases. Germline V gene data show CDR1 as SGDLS and CDR2 as YYNGEE. The CDR3 has 14 residues. V lost 4 bases and J lost 6; bases outside the gene matches: 4. CDR3 amino acids: CASSKQGAHEKLFF. The CDR3 nucleotides are TGTGCCAGCAGCAAACAGGGGGCTCATGAAAAACTGTTTTTT.

CDR3 loop: CASVGVTNEKLFF. For the CDR3, the DNA is TGTGCCAGCGTAGGGGTAACTAATGAAAAACTGTTTTTT. V gene TRBV19 combines with J gene TRBJ1-4; weak D call: TRBD1 (5 bases). This CDR3 contains 13 residues. The germline V and J ends were trimmed by 9 bases and 1 base, with 9 bases remaining between them. Germline CDR1 LNHDA, CDR2 SQIVND (reference sequence).

The CDR3 DNA sequence: TGTGCCATCAGTGAGCTCCCAGCCCGGAGGGGCTCTACTGAAGCTTTCTTT. As protein: CAISELPARRGSTEAFF. The chain combines TRBV10-3 with TRBJ1-1; the D gene is possibly TRBD1 (5 bases). V was shortened by 2 bases and J by 5 bases, with 21 bases between the two germline ends. CDR3 length: 17 amino acids. Germline CDR1 is ENHRY and CDR2 is SYGVKD.

The chain uses TRBV6-5 and TRBJ1-2, with D possibly TRBD1 on 6 matching bases. The CDR3 is made up of 13 amino acids. Trimming took 6 bases from V and 4 from J, leaving 12 bases between them. Germline assignment: CDR1 MNHEY and CDR2 SVGAGI. CDR3 sequence: CASSNQGIYGYTF. The CDR3 DNA reads as TGTGCCAGCAGCAATCAGGGGATCTATGGCTACACCTTC.

The rearrangement joins TRBV10-3 to TRBJ1-4; no definite D call. Germline values: CDR1 ENHRY, CDR2 SYGVKD. Trimming stripped 6 bases from V and 8 bases from J, with 16 bases between. This CDR3 contains 14 residues. The CDR3 is CAISSTPAGEKLFF. The CDR3 coding sequence is TGTGCCATCAGCTCTACTCCTGCGGGGGAAAAACTGTTTTTT.

This chain joins TRBV6-4 and TRBJ1-5; D gene uncertain. CDR1 and CDR2 from the germline V gene are MRHNA and SNTAGT. The CDR3 has 14 amino acids. V lost 6 bases and J lost 0, with 9 bases in between. The CDR3 here is CASSSEFSNQPQHF. The CDR3 nucleotides are TGTGCCAGCAGCAGCGAGTTTAGCAATCAGCCCCAGCATTTT.

The chain recombines TRBV10-3 with TRBJ1-2, with D unclear. The V end lost 3 bases, the J end lost 3 bases, and 11 bases lay between the germline ends. Germline V gives CDR1 ENHRY, CDR2 SYGVKD. The CDR3 has 14 residues. CDR3 DNA: TGTGCCATCAGTGATGGAGCAAACTACTATGGCTACACCTTC. Protein product: CAISDGANYYGYTF.

The CDR3 loop reads CASSSGQGYAGELFF. CDR3 DNA sequence: TGTGCCAGCAGCTCGGGACAGGGGTACGCCGGGGAGCTGTTTTTT. The chain employs TRBV5-4 and TRBJ2-2, with 10 bases lining up with TRBD1. The CDR3 spans 15 residues. Germline V lookup: CDR1 SGHNT, CDR2 YYREEE (reference sequence). V dropped 3 bases and J dropped 6; count of bases not matched to a gene: 5.

This chain connects TRBV27 to TRBJ1-1; 8 bases align to TRBD1. Trimming cost V 0 bases and J 6 bases; bases outside gene matches: 3. CDR3 size: 14 residues. Per germline, CDR1 MNHEY and CDR2 SMNVEV (reference sequence). CDR3 DNA: TGTGCCAGCAGTTTATCCCCGACAGGGGCTGAAGCTTTCTTT. Translated, it gives CASSLSPTGAEAFF.

This rearrangement joins TRBV18 to TRBJ1-2; D possibly corresponds to TRBD1 (5 bases). This CDR3 is 15 amino acids long. Germline values: CDR1 KGHSH, CDR2 LQKENI. Trimming cost V 3 bases and J 0 bases, with 11 bases left between them. The CDR3: CASSPRRGTNYGYTF. The CDR3, as DNA: TGTGCCAGCTCACCCCGACGGGGGACTAACTATGGCTACACCTTC. Complete variable domain (other parts from reference TRBV18 and TRBJ1-2): NAGVMQNPRHLVRRRGQEARLRCSPMKGHSHVYWYRQLPEEGLKFMVYLQKENIIDESGMPKERFSAEFPKEGPSILRIQQVVRGDSAAYFCASSPRRGTNYGYTFGSGTRLTVV.

The V call is TRBV12-5, the J call TRBJ2-7; D is undetermined. The V gene's germline CDR1 is LGHNT and CDR2 FRNRAP. The CDR3 has 15 residues. Trimming pared 2 bases from V and 10 bases from J, leaving 21 bases between. The CDR3 DNA reads as TGTGCTAGTGGTTTGCTCCCCCCTTCCCCTACTGATCAGTACTTC. Residues: CASGLLPPSPTDQYF. Combining the CDR3 with reference TRBV12-5 and TRBJ2-7 gives the whole variable domain DARVTQTPRHKVTEMGQEVTMRCQPILGHNTVFWYRQTMMQGLELLAYFRNRAPLDDSGMPKDRFSAEMPDATLATLKIQPSEPRDSAVYFCASGLLPPSPTDQYFGPGTRLTVT.

In this sample, this clone turned up once. The chain has TRBV4-2 and TRBJ2-1, with 9 bases that match TRBD2. Trimming removed 0 bases from V and 7 bases from J; junction bases left unmatched: 4. This CDR3 contains 15 residues. Looked up from germline, CDR1 is LGHNA and CDR2 is YNFKEQ. The CDR3: CASSQDRLAANEQFF. DNA of the CDR3: TGTGCCAGCAGCCAAGATCGACTAGCGGCGAATGAGCAGTTCTTC.

This clone was seen just once. CDR3 loop: CASSLKVTDSGANVLTF. The DNA of the CDR3 is TGTGCCAGCAGCCTAAAAGTGACAGACTCTGGGGCCAACGTCCTGACTTTC. The chain recombines TRBV7-3 with TRBJ2-6; weak D call: TRBD1 (5 bases). Germline CDR1 reads SGHTA; CDR2 reads FQGTGA. The CDR3 has 17 residues. V was trimmed by 5 bases and J by 0 bases, leaving 14 bases between them.

The V call is TRBV20-1, the J call TRBJ2-7; D might be TRBD1 (6 bases). The CDR3 has 11 residues. The germline V and J ends were trimmed by 6 bases and 7 bases, with 13 bases remaining between them. Germline lookup yields CDR1 DFQATT and CDR2 SNEGSKA (reference sequence). The CDR3 DNA reads as TGCAGTGCCAGACAGGCTTATGAGCAGTACTTC. This translates into CSARQAYEQYF.

The genes are TRBV5-6 and TRBJ2-1; 8 nucleotides agree with TRBD1. This CDR3 comprises 15 residues. The germline CDR1 and CDR2 sequences are SGHDT and YYEEEE. V was clipped by 1 base and J by 8 bases; unmatched bases: 8. CDR3 in DNA: TGTGCCAGCAGCTTGAAGAGGACAGGGACATATGAGCAGTTCTTC. The encoded protein is CASSLKRTGTYEQFF. The full variable domain, with the rest looked up from reference TRBV5-6 and TRBJ2-1, is DAGVTQSPTHLIKTRGQQVTLRCSPKSGHDTVSWYQQALGQGPQFIFQYYEEEERQRGNFPDRFSGHQFPNYSSELNVNALLLGDSALYLCASSLKRTGTYEQFFGPGTRLTVL.

The J gene is TRBJ1-5, the V gene TRBV18; the match to TRBD1 covers 7 bases. Germline-derived CDR1 and CDR2 are KGHSH and LQKENI. The CDR3 runs to 17 residues. The V gene end was trimmed by 5 bases and the J gene end by 3 bases; junction bases not matched to a gene: 13. The CDR3 is CASSVTGAGSNNQPQHF. Written as DNA, the CDR3 is TGTGCCAGCTCAGTCACAGGGGCAGGGAGCAACAATCAGCCCCAGCATTTT.

V and J are TRBV4-1 and TRBJ2-7; 8 nucleotides match TRBD2. This CDR3 has 14 amino acids. V shed 4 bases, J shed 1 base, and the junction held 3 bases outside the gene matches. CDR1 and CDR2 (germline): MGHRA, YSYEKL. The CDR3 bases are TGCGCCAGCAGCCCGGGGGGGGGATCCTACGAGCAGTACTTC. Protein sequence: CASSPGGGSYEQYF.

The rearrangement joins TRBV7-2 to TRBJ2-5; 7 positions match TRBD2. J lost 0 bases, V lost 3 bases, and 10 bases had no gene match. The CDR3 has 17 residues. Germline values: CDR1 SGHTA, CDR2 FQGNSA. Written as DNA, the CDR3 is TGTGCCAGCAGCTTCTCCCATACACTAGCGAACCAAGAGACCCAGTACTTC. Translated: CASSFSHTLANQETQYF.

This chain links TRBV7-2 with TRBJ1-5; possible D gene TRBD1, 5 bases. The V end lost 1 base, the J end lost 7 bases, and 8 bases lay between the germline ends. The CDR3 covers 13 residues. Germline assignment: CDR1 SGHTA and CDR2 FQGNSA. CDR3 sequence: CASSLGQSQPQHF. The CDR3 DNA reads as TGTGCCAGCAGCTTAGGACAGTCCCAGCCCCAGCATTTT.

This chain joins TRBV3-1 (or the pseudogene TRBV3-2) and TRBJ1-3; the match to TRBD1 covers 7 bases. Trimming at V came to 0 bases and at J to 0 bases, leaving 5 bases not matched to a gene. This CDR3 is built from 17 residues. Germline CDR1 and CDR2: LGHDT and YNNKEL (reference sequence). This CDR3 is CASSQDLGTVSGNTIYF. The CDR3, as DNA: TGTGCCAGCAGCCAAGATCTCGGGACAGTCTCTGGAAACACCATATATTTT.

The chain uses TRBV5-1 and TRBJ1-1, with TRBD1 identical over 7 bases. Looked up from germline, CDR1 is SGHRS and CDR2 is YFSETQ. CDR3 length equals 14 residues. J lost 5 bases, V lost 4 bases, and 8 bases had no gene match. CDR3 amino acids: CASSSAPGGTEAFF. The CDR3 bases are TGCGCCAGCAGCAGTGCACCAGGGGGTACTGAAGCTTTCTTT.